These 30 T cell receptor beta chains originate from one sample sequenced in a study of blood T cell repertoires in COVID-19. Data came from immunoSEQ multiplex PCR; TCRdb stores just in-frame clones and leaves some out. The sample holds hundreds of thousands of clones, 75% to 90% seen once. Sequencing was carried out using peripheral blood. The receptors stem from a man aged 35 to 55 with acute or convalescent COVID-19.

The gene calls are TRBV10-3 and TRBJ1-5, with a tentative D call TRBD1 (6 bases). V lost 5 bases and J 3 bases, leaving 11 bases between the germline ends. The CDR3 spans 14 residues. Germline V gene lookup returns CDR1 ENHRY and CDR2 SYGVKD. The CDR3: CAISFDRNNQPQHF. CDR3 sequence (DNA): TGTGCCATCAGTTTCGACAGGAACAATCAGCCCCAGCATTTT.

In this sample, this clone turned up many times. The J gene is TRBJ1-3, the V gene TRBV12-3 or TRBV12-4; 7 nucleotides match TRBD1. The CDR3 is 12 amino acids. The DNA for the CDR3 is TGTGCGTCAGGGGGTAATGGAAACACCATATATTTT. Translated, it gives CASGGNGNTIYF.

V is TRBV27 and J is TRBJ2-7; D possibly corresponds to TRBD1 (8 bases). V was pared by 8 bases and J by 0 bases, with 17 bases between. The CDR3 consists of 15 residues. Germline V gives CDR1 MNHEY, CDR2 SMNVEV (reference sequence). The CDR3 protein is CASGRGRGLSYEQYF. The CDR3 DNA follows: TGTGCCAGCGGGAGGGGCAGGGGGCTCTCCTACGAGCAGTACTTC.

The J gene is TRBJ2-3, the V gene TRBV28, with D perhaps matching TRBD1 (6 bases). CDR1 is MDHEN, CDR2 SYDVKM, per germline. This CDR3 has 14 amino acids. Trimming took 5 bases from V and 3 from J, leaving 12 bases between them. The DNA of the CDR3 is TGTGCCAGCAGTCCCTCGACAGGAACAGATACGCAGTATTTT. As protein: CASSPSTGTDTQYF.

J is TRBJ2-2 and V is TRBV6-5, with TRBD1 as a possible D gene (5 bases). The V end was cut by 8 bases, the J end by 0 bases, with 7 bases between. Germline CDR1 reads MNHEY; CDR2 reads SVGAGI. The CDR3 sequence is 13 residues long. For the CDR3, the DNA is TGTGCCAGCCTGGACACGAACACCGGGGAGCTGTTTTTT. Residues: CASLDTNTGELFF.

V usage is TRBV6-5 and J usage is TRBJ1-5; 12 bases are a match to TRBD1. This CDR3 has 14 amino acids. V lost 6 bases, J lost 6 bases, and 3 bases stayed unmatched. Germline loops: CDR1 MNHEY, CDR2 SVGAGI. CDR3 coding DNA: TGTGCCAGCAGGGGACAGGGGGCGCTTCAGCCCCAGCATTTT. Its protein is CASRGQGALQPQHF.

The rearrangement uses TRBV24-1 and TRBJ1-1, with D unresolved. With 1 base removed from V and 7 bases from J, the gap between germline ends came to 6 bases. CDR3 length equals 12 residues. From germline, CDR1 is KGHDR and CDR2 SFDVKD. The CDR3 sequence is CATSDFLGEAFF. As DNA, the CDR3 is TGTGCCACCAGTGATTTTCTCGGTGAAGCTTTCTTT.

The rearrangement links TRBV5-1 to TRBJ1-2; possibly TRBD1 for D (5 bases). Germline V lookup: CDR1 SGHRS, CDR2 YFSETQ. The CDR3 extends over 13 amino acids. Trimming removed 3 bases at V and 4 bases at J, with 10 bases between. The CDR3 region has the DNA TGCGCCAGCAGCTCAGTAGGGGTCTATGGCTACACCTTC. This encodes CASSSVGVYGYTF.

CDR3: CASSQDTQLTGFYEQYF. CDR3 coding DNA: TGCGCCAGCAGCCAAGATACCCAACTTACAGGTTTCTACGAGCAGTACTTC. The J gene is TRBJ2-7, the V gene TRBV4-1; D perhaps matches TRBD1 (5 bases). Trimming pared 0 bases from V and 3 bases from J, leaving 18 bases between. The length of the CDR3 is 17 residues. Germline assignment: CDR1 MGHRA and CDR2 YSYEKL.

The chain joins TRBV6-6 to TRBJ1-1, with 9 bases fitting TRBD1. V shed 6 bases and J 4 bases; nucleotides not matched to a gene: 9. This CDR3 spans 15 amino acids. From germline, CDR1 is MNHNY and CDR2 SVGAGI (reference sequence). This chain's CDR3 is CASSDPGTGSTEAFF. Written as DNA, the CDR3 is TGTGCCAGCAGCGACCCGGGGACAGGGAGCACTGAAGCTTTCTTT.

This clone showed up just once. The genes are TRBV4-1 and TRBJ1-6; D unresolved. CDR3 length equals 13 residues. The germline gives CDR1 MGHRA, CDR2 YSYEKL. V lost 0 bases, J lost 9 bases, and 6 bases lay in between. The DNA of the CDR3 is TGCGCCAGCAGCCAAGAATTGCGTTCACCCCTCCACTTT. It is translated as CASSQELRSPLHF.

This chain uses TRBV6-5 with TRBJ1-2; a weak D match, TRBD1 (5 bases). The ends were cut back, 6 bases at V and 4 bases at J, with 12 bases in the middle. The germline CDR1 and CDR2 sequences are MNHEY and SVGAGI. The CDR3 runs to 13 residues. The CDR3: CASRPDTGYGYTF. In DNA, the CDR3 is TGTGCCAGCAGGCCGGACACGGGCTATGGCTACACCTTC.

The genes are TRBV27 and TRBJ1-5, with a possible D match to TRBD1 (6 bases). Between the trimmed V and J ends, which lost 6 bases and 2 bases, there was a span of 11 bases. CDR1 and CDR2 from the germline V gene are MNHEY and SMNVEV (reference sequence). The CDR3 has 14 residues. The CDR3 loop reads CASRRTVGNQPQHF. CDR3 sequence (DNA): TGTGCCAGCAGGCGGACAGTTGGCAATCAGCCCCAGCATTTT.

This chain joins TRBV11-1 and TRBJ2-1; D might be TRBD1 (6 bases). Germline V gene lookup returns CDR1 SGHAT and CDR2 FQDESV (reference sequence). The CDR3 extends over 14 amino acids. With 5 bases removed from V and 8 bases from J, the gap between germline ends came to 16 bases. The CDR3 coding sequence is TGTGCCAGCAGCCAGGACAGCGTGGGGGATGAGCAGTTCTTC. This encodes CASSQDSVGDEQFF. The whole variable domain, filled in from reference TRBV11-1 and TRBJ2-1, reads EAEVAQSPRYKITEKSQAVAFWCDPISGHATLYWYRQILGQGPELLVQFQDESVVDDSQLPKDRFSAERLKGVDSTLKIQPAELGDSAMYLCASSQDSVGDEQFFGPGTRLTVL.

This chain joins TRBV3-1 (or the pseudogene TRBV3-2) and TRBJ1-2; D possibly corresponds to TRBD1 (5 bases). Germline V gene sequence: CDR1 LGHDT, CDR2 YNNKEL (reference sequence). The CDR3 is 14 amino acids. The V end lost 6 bases, the J end lost 7 bases, and 18 bases lay between the germline ends. CDR3 bases: TGTGCCAGCAGTCGCGGCAGGGTAAACACTGGCTACACCTTC. Protein sequence: CASSRGRVNTGYTF.

CDR3 DNA sequence: TGTGCCAGCAGCCGATCGACAGGGAGTAAGAGTTCACCCCTCCACTTT. It yields the protein CASSRSTGSKSSPLHF. The chain joins TRBV6-6 to TRBJ1-6; 7 positions agree with TRBD1. The V gene's germline CDR1 is MNHNY and CDR2 SVGAGI (reference sequence). Trimming cost V 6 bases and J 9 bases; bases outside gene matches: 14. This CDR3 is built from 16 residues.

The chain combines TRBV5-1 with TRBJ2-7; D gene ambiguous. Germline loops: CDR1 SGHRS, CDR2 YFSETQ. This CDR3 has 15 residues. V was pared by 3 bases and J by 4 bases, with 17 bases between. The CDR3, as DNA: TGCGCCAGCAGCTCGGAGAGCCAGACTCGTTACGAGCAGTACTTC. This sequence encodes CASSSESQTRYEQYF.

V is TRBV18 and J is TRBJ1-1; D perhaps matches TRBD1 (6 bases). Looked up from germline, CDR1 is KGHSH and CDR2 is LQKENI. The CDR3 contains 14 residues. Trimming stripped 5 bases from V and 0 bases from J, with 10 bases between. This CDR3 is CASSTGQMNTEAFF. In nucleotides, the CDR3 is TGTGCCAGCTCAACCGGACAGATGAACACTGAAGCTTTCTTT.

The CDR3 loop is CASGLVAGLAFF. Here the CDR3 DNA reads TGTGCTAGTGGTTTGGTAGCGGGGTTGGCTTTCTTT. J is TRBJ1-1 and V is TRBV12-5; D unresolved. Germline CDR1 LGHNT, CDR2 FRNRAP. V lost 0 bases and J 11 bases, leaving 10 bases between the germline ends. This CDR3 has 12 amino acids.

This chain connects TRBV2 to TRBJ1-3, with unresolved D. With 6 bases removed from V and 2 bases from J, the gap between germline ends came to 14 bases. CDR3 size: 15 residues. Germline-derived CDR1 and CDR2 are SNHLY and FYNNEI. CDR3 amino acids: CASRVTTRPGNTIYF. The DNA for the CDR3 is TGTGCCAGCAGGGTAACTACCCGGCCTGGAAACACCATATATTTT. Variable domain in full (rest from reference TRBV2 and TRBJ1-3): EPEVTQTPSHQVTQMGQEVILRCVPISNHLYFYWYRQILGQKVEFLVSFYNNEISEKSEIFDDQFSVERPDGSNFTLKIRSTKLEDSAMYFCASRVTTRPGNTIYFGEGSWLTVV.

This clone has only one observation. V is TRBV7-2 and J is TRBJ1-5; 7 bases fit TRBD1. This CDR3 contains 13 residues. The ends lost 5 bases at V and 8 bases at J; junction bases unmatched: 6. Germline CDR1 is SGHTA and CDR2 is FQGNSA. The CDR3 protein is CASSTSGTEPQHF. Here the CDR3 DNA reads TGTGCCAGCAGCACTTCCGGGACAGAGCCCCAGCATTTT.

This chain connects TRBV13 to TRBJ1-5; the match to TRBD1 covers 7 bases. This CDR3 comprises 14 residues. Germline V gene lookup returns CDR1 PRHDT and CDR2 FYEKMQ (reference sequence). Unmatched junction bases numbered 4, after V lost 4 bases and J lost 4 bases. This CDR3 is CASSSRDSNQPQHF. The CDR3 nucleotides are TGTGCCAGCAGCTCCCGGGACAGTAATCAGCCCCAGCATTTT. The complete variable domain, with remaining parts taken from reference TRBV13 and TRBJ1-5, reads AAGVIQSPRHLIKEKRETATLKCYPIPRHDTVYWYQQGPGQDPQFLISFYEKMQSDKGSIPDRFSAQQFSDYHSELNMSSLELGDSALYFCASSSRDSNQPQHFGDGTRLSIL.

The chain couples TRBV18 to TRBJ2-3, with TRBD2 matching over 8 bases. Germline CDR1 and CDR2: KGHSH and LQKENI. This CDR3 region has 14 residues. V dropped 6 bases and J dropped 7; count of bases not matched to a gene: 9. The CDR3 nucleotides are TGTGCCAGCTCCATGGAAGTAGCGGGGAATACGCAGTATTTT. Amino acid sequence: CASSMEVAGNTQYF.

This rearrangement joins TRBV3-1 (or the pseudogene TRBV3-2) to TRBJ2-4; D perhaps matches TRBD1 (6 bases). Germline assignment: CDR1 LGHDT and CDR2 YNNKEL (reference sequence). The CDR3 is 13 residues long. V lost 2 bases to trimming and J lost 8 bases, with 10 bases between them. This CDR3 is CASSQQQGDIQYF. In nucleotides, the CDR3 is TGTGCCAGCAGCCAACAACAGGGAGACATTCAGTACTTC.

The chain links TRBV5-1 to TRBJ1-1, with a weak D call TRBD1 (6 bases). V shed 0 bases and J shed 3 bases, with 6 bases lying between them. The CDR3 runs to 13 residues. The germline CDR1 and CDR2 sequences are SGHRS and YFSETQ. DNA of the CDR3: TGCGCCAGCAGCTTGGCAGGGGACACTGAAGCTTTCTTT. Its protein product is CASSLAGDTEAFF.

This chain uses TRBV19 with TRBJ2-3; TRBD1 matches 7 bases. V dropped 7 bases and J dropped 3; count of bases not matched to a gene: 4. This CDR3 contains 13 residues. Germline V gives CDR1 LNHDA, CDR2 SQIVND (reference sequence). CDR3 coding DNA: TGTGCCAGTAAGAGACAGGGTACAGATACGCAGTATTTT. Translating it yields CASKRQGTDTQYF.

V usage is TRBV13 and J usage is TRBJ2-1, with 9 bases that match TRBD2. Germline loops: CDR1 PRHDT, CDR2 FYEKMQ (reference sequence). Germline trimming cut 0 bases from V and 11 bases from J; bases unmatched to any gene: 8. The CDR3 is made up of 15 amino acids. This CDR3 reads CASSLGSSGGPQQFF. CDR3 bases: TGTGCCAGCAGCTTAGGCTCGAGCGGGGGGCCTCAGCAGTTCTTC.

The V and J genes are TRBV5-6 and TRBJ2-5; maybe TRBD1 (5 bases). The CDR3 consists of 13 residues. Germline CDR1 and CDR2: SGHDT and YYEEEE. The germline V and J ends were trimmed by 4 bases and 5 bases, with 12 bases remaining between them. The CDR3 protein is CASSRPPGETQYF. CDR3 sequence (DNA): TGTGCCAGCAGCCGGCCGCCAGGGGAGACCCAGTACTTC.

J is TRBJ1-4 and V is TRBV7-2; 7 nucleotides align to TRBD1. The V gene's germline CDR1 is SGHTA and CDR2 FQGNSA. V shed 4 bases and J 6 bases; nucleotides not matched to a gene: 2. The CDR3 consists of 13 residues. This CDR3 is CASSSDRDEKLFF. The CDR3 DNA reads TGTGCCAGCAGCTCCGACAGGGATGAAAAACTGTTTTTT. The full variable domain, rest sourced from reference TRBV7-2 and TRBJ1-4, is GAGVSQSPSNKVTEKGKDVELRCDPISGHTALYWYRQSLGQGLEFLIYFQGNSAPDKSGLPSDRFSAERTGGSVSTLTIQRTQQEDSAVYLCASSSDRDEKLFFGSGTQLSVL.

J is TRBJ2-1 and V is TRBV9; 12 bases map to TRBD2. V trimming: 0 bases; J trimming: 4 bases; junction bases outside the gene matches: 2. Germline loops: CDR1 SGDLS, CDR2 YYNGEE. The CDR3 sequence is 16 residues long. The DNA of the CDR3 is TGTGCCAGCAGCGTAGGACTAGCGGGGGCGTACAATGAGCAGTTCTTC. Its protein product is CASSVGLAGAYNEQFF.